This passage covers 15 T cell receptor beta chains from one sample sequenced in a study of immune heterogeneity within non-small cell lung tumors. The TCR beta CDR3 region underwent multiplex PCR amplification with 32 V and 13 J primers. TCRdb ran MiXCR on the multiplex PCR reads and lists one entry per CDR3 protein. The sample lists about 13,000 distinct CDR3 sequences; about 23% were seen once. Each sample used around 600 ng of genomic DNA from bulk tumor tissue. Collection of several biopsies per primary tumor, spaced far apart, took place during surgery. The cohort was untreated, with newly diagnosed non-small cell lung cancer undergoing curative surgery. Sequences were obtained from lung tumor tissue. Receptors originate from a man between 50 and 59 years old with non-small cell lung cancer.

This clonotype has ten or more counts. The chain links TRBV7-3 to TRBJ2-7; no definite D call. V was shortened by 5 bases and J by 5 bases, with 19 bases between the two germline ends. Germline CDR1 and CDR2: SGHTA and FQGTGA. The CDR3 runs 15 residues. The CDR3 nucleotides read TGTGCCAGCAGCCCTACAGTGGGCCCAGGCCACGAGCAGTACTTC. This translates into CASSPTVGPGHEQYF. The complete variable domain, with remaining parts taken from reference TRBV7-3 and TRBJ2-7, reads GAGVSQTPSNKVTEKGKYVELRCDPISGHTALYWYRQSLGQGPEFLIYFQGTGAADDSGLPNDRFFAVRPEGSVSTLKIQRTERGDSAVYLCASSPTVGPGHEQYFGPGTRLTVT.

This clonotype was seen many times. The rearrangement joins TRBV20-1 to TRBJ2-3; the match to TRBD2 covers 7 bases. CDR1 and CDR2 from the germline V gene are DFQATT and SNEGSKA (reference sequence). The trim removed 5 bases at V and 3 bases at J, leaving 5 bases unmatched. The CDR3 sequence is 13 residues long. Here the CDR3 reads CSAARSGTDTQYF. CDR3 sequence (DNA): TGCAGTGCTGCACGTAGCGGGACAGATACGCAGTATTTT.

A remark on this clonotype: One base away lies a much larger clone, so this may be a sequencing read error. The chain combines TRBV6-2 or TRBV6-3 with TRBJ1-1; perhaps TRBD1 as D (5 bases). Trimming removed 4 bases at V and 1 base at J, with 16 bases between. CDR3 length: 16 amino acids. The germline CDR1 and CDR2 sequences are MNHEY and SVGEGT. CDR3 in amino acids: CASSSPGWTSNTEAFF. The CDR3 DNA sequence: TGTGCCAGCAGTTCACCGGGCTGGACATCGAACACTGAAGCTTTCTTT.

Only a few counts were recorded for this clonotype. The chain has TRBV5-1 and TRBJ2-1, with D unresolved. CDR3 length equals 13 residues. Trimming pared 2 bases from V and 5 bases from J, leaving 8 bases between. Germline lookup yields CDR1 SGHRS and CDR2 YFSETQ. CDR3 amino acids: CASSFSPDNEQFF. In DNA, the CDR3 is TGCGCCAGCAGCTTCTCTCCCGACAATGAGCAGTTCTTC.

This clonotype has ten or more counts. The chain couples TRBV6-5 to TRBJ1-1, with D uncertain. This CDR3 is 14 amino acids long. V lost 0 bases to trimming and J lost 4 bases, with 9 bases between them. Looked up from germline, CDR1 is MNHEY and CDR2 is SVGAGI. CDR3 sequence: CASSYSSLGTEAFF. CDR3 sequence (DNA): TGTGCCAGCAGTTACTCAAGCCTGGGCACTGAAGCTTTCTTT.

Ten or more counts support this clonotype. Written as DNA, the CDR3 is TGTGCCAGCAGCATATCGGGCAGCGTTAACAATGAGCAGTTCTTC. It codes for CASSISGSVNNEQFF. The genes are TRBV7-2 and TRBJ2-1; D unresolved. The CDR3 loop spans 15 amino acids. The ends were cut back, 5 bases at V and 5 bases at J, with 16 bases in the middle. Germline V lookup: CDR1 SGHTA, CDR2 FQGNSA.

This clonotype rates as medium-sized. The J gene is TRBJ1-6, the V gene TRBV19, with 7 positions matching TRBD1. The CDR3 is made up of 14 amino acids. Trimming cost V 9 bases and J 2 bases; bases outside gene matches: 4. Looked up from germline, CDR1 is LNHDA and CDR2 is SQIVND (reference sequence). This CDR3 is CASATGTYNSPLHF. DNA for the CDR3: TGTGCCAGCGCGACAGGGACCTATAATTCACCCCTCCACTTT.

This clonotype has just a few counts. The rearrangement uses TRBV4-1 and TRBJ2-3; 7 nucleotides match TRBD2. The CDR3 is 17 residues long. Per germline, CDR1 MGHRA and CDR2 YSYEKL. V lost 1 base and J lost 3; bases outside the gene matches: 10. Here the CDR3 reads CASSQGAARELTDTQYF. CDR3 nucleotide sequence: TGCGCCAGCAGCCAAGGGGCGGCGCGGGAGTTGACAGATACGCAGTATTTT.

This clonotype has a count of ten or more. The rearrangement uses TRBV5-1 and TRBJ2-7, with D possibly being TRBD1 (6 bases). The CDR3 runs to 14 residues. V lost 4 bases and J 6 bases, leaving 17 bases between the germline ends. The germline V gene encodes CDR1 SGHRS and CDR2 YFSETQ. CDR3 region: CASSALQGTGEQYF. In DNA, the CDR3 is TGCGCCAGCAGCGCCCTACAGGGAACCGGCGAGCAGTACTTC.

This clonotype appeared a few times. This could be a read error, since a much larger clone is one nucleotide away. The V and J genes are TRBV10-3 and TRBJ2-1; 14 bases are a match to TRBD2. The CDR3 is 21 amino acids. From germline, CDR1 is ENHRY and CDR2 SYGVKD. The J segment lost 0 bases and the V segment lost 4 bases, leaving 14 bases of the junction unmatched. In DNA form, the CDR3 reads TGTGCCATCAGTGGAAGGTCGGGACTAGCGGGGGTAGAGGTCTCCTACAATGAGCAGTTCTTC. Amino acids: CAISGRSGLAGVEVSYNEQFF.

This clonotype was recorded at least ten times. J is TRBJ2-1 and V is TRBV2; D gene unclear. The CDR3 totals 11 residues. Germline V gene lookup returns CDR1 SNHLY and CDR2 FYNNEI. V dropped 4 bases and J dropped 9 bases, with 7 bases sitting between them. The CDR3 DNA reads as TGTGCCAGCAGTGTGATGGTTGAGCAGTTCTTC. Residues: CASSVMVEQFF.

This clonotype is labeled as medium-sized (0.01 to 0.1%). This rearrangement joins TRBV19 to TRBJ2-7; D remains ambiguous. The CDR3 is 12 amino acids. Germline V gives CDR1 LNHDA, CDR2 SQIVND (reference sequence). V lost 3 bases and J 3 bases, leaving 6 bases between the germline ends. The CDR3 spells CASSMGRYEQYF. For the CDR3, the DNA is TGTGCCAGTAGTATGGGTCGCTACGAGCAGTACTTC.

This clonotype was seen a few times. The rearrangement uses TRBV29-1 and TRBJ1-1; TRBD1 is a possible D gene (6 bases). With 6 bases removed from V and 11 bases from J, the gap between germline ends came to 22 bases. Germline values: CDR1 SQVTM, CDR2 ANQGSEA. This CDR3 spans 13 amino acids. The CDR3 DNA is TGCAGCGTCCTACCGACATCGGGGGGCAAGGCTTTCTTT. This gives the protein CSVLPTSGGKAFF.

This clonotype was seen repeatedly, ten times or more. The rearrangement joins TRBV2 to TRBJ2-7, with D possibly matching TRBD1 (6 bases). In germline, CDR1 is SNHLY, CDR2 FYNNEI. There are 19 residues in the CDR3. The V and J ends lost 6 bases and 3 bases respectively, with 30 bases between them. CDR3 in amino acids: CASSTGLRTLQAFYYEQYF. The DNA for the CDR3 is TGTGCCAGCAGCACAGGGTTAAGGACTTTGCAGGCTTTTTACTACGAGCAGTACTTC.

This clonotype was recorded many times. This chain links TRBV6-1 with TRBJ2-6; tentative D call: TRBD1 (6 bases). This CDR3 contains 14 residues. V lost 6 bases and J 4 bases, leaving 10 bases between the germline ends. Germline lookup yields CDR1 MNHNS and CDR2 SASEGT. CDR3: CASSNREGANVLTF. CDR3 in DNA: TGTGCCAGCAGCAACAGGGAAGGGGCCAACGTCCTGACTTTC.